The rows below give T cell receptor beta chains drawn from one sample of a study of control samples from healthy donors and cancer patients. Measured with immunoSEQ multiplex PCR; TCRdb has only the in-frame clones, and not every one. Of some 130,000 clones in the sample, around 93% were seen once. Specimen: PBMCs. These TCRs come from a man in his fifties or sixties with head and neck cancer. CDR3s include the opening cysteine and the closing phenylalanine or tryptophan. D genes are given only for firm matches. The size entry is marked missing in some rows and otherwise reads once, few, many or a size class.

clone size	J gene	D gene	V gene	CDR3 DNA	CDR3 protein
.	TRBJ1-2	TRBD1	TRBV3-1/TRBV3-2	TGTGCCAGCAGCCAAGATCGCGCGGAGGGACAGGGGGTTGACTATGGCTACACCTTC	CASSQDRAEGQGVDYGYTF
.	TRBJ2-5	TRBD2	TRBV3-1/TRBV3-2	TGTGCCAGCAGCCTGGGGCCGGGAGGAGAGACCCAGTACTTC	CASSLGPGGETQYF
.	TRBJ2-5	TRBD1	TRBV12-5	TGTGCTAGTGGTTTGGTGACAGGGGCGGAGACCCAGTACTTC	CASGLVTGAETQYF
.	TRBJ2-3	.	TRBV5-8	TGTGCCAGCAGCTCGCGACAATTTAGCACAGATACGCAGTATTTT	CASSSRQFSTDTQYF
.	TRBJ1-2	TRBD1	TRBV5-1	TGCGCCAGCAGCTACGGGACAGCGGGGGTCATGGGCTACACCTTC	CASSYGTAGVMGYTF
.	TRBJ1-1	.	TRBV6-5	TGTGCCAGCAGTTACTCAGGGGTCGGCACTGAAGCTTTCTTT	CASSYSGVGTEAFF
.	TRBJ1-3	.	TRBV7-2	TGTGCCAGCAGCTTAGAGCGGCCATTAGGCTCTGGAAACACCATATATTTT	CASSLERPLGSGNTIYF
once	TRBJ1-2	TRBD1	TRBV18	TGTGCCAGCTCACGGACAGGGGAGGAAGGCTACACCTTC	CASSRTGEEGYTF
.	TRBJ2-1	.	TRBV7-9	TGTGCCAGCAGCCCGAGCTCCTACAATGAGCAGTTCTTC	CASSPSSYNEQFF
.	TRBJ1-5	.	TRBV20-1	TGCAGTGCGGGATATCAGCCCCAGCATTTT	CSAGYQPQHF
.	TRBJ1-5	.	TRBV30	TGTGCCTGGAGGGGTATGGGGCAAGGATTTCAGCCCCAGCATTTT	CAWRGMGQGFQPQHF
.	TRBJ2-5	TRBD2	TRBV7-8	TGTGCCAGCAGCTTAGTTAGGCTAGCGGATAAAGAGACCCAGTACTTC	CASSLVRLADKETQYF
.	TRBJ2-3	TRBD2	TRBV7-7	TGTGCCAGCAGCTTAGCAGCGGGGAGCACAGATACGCAGTATTTT	CASSLAAGSTDTQYF
.	TRBJ1-2	.	TRBV20-1	TGCAGTGCTAGTTTTCCGGGACCTCCTAACTATGGCTACACCTTC	CSASFPGPPNYGYTF
.	TRBJ1-2	.	TRBV5-1	TGCGCCAGCAGCCCCTTGGACAGAAACTACACCTTC	CASSPLDRNYTF
.	TRBJ1-1	.	TRBV11-3	TGTGCCAGCAGCTTAGGGGCGGGCACTGAAGCTTTCTTT	CASSLGAGTEAFF
.	TRBJ2-1	.	TRBV12-3/TRBV12-4	TGTGCCAGCAGTTTCTCGGGGCTTAATGAGCAGTTCTTC	CASSFSGLNEQFF
.	TRBJ1-4	.	TRBV9	TGTGCCAGCAGCGTAGAGGGCGGTCATGAAAAACTGTTTTTT	CASSVEGGHEKLFF
.	TRBJ1-1	.	TRBV18	TGTGCCAGCTCACCCTTGTCACAGGGGAACACTGAAGCTTTCTTT	CASSPLSQGNTEAFF
.	TRBJ2-5	.	TRBV5-6	TGTGCCAGCAGCTTGCTTCCAGGGGCAAGACAAGAGACCCAGTACTTC	CASSLLPGARQETQYF
.	TRBJ2-5	.	TRBV7-2	TGTGCCAGCAGCTACCACAATGTCCAGTACTTC	CASSYHNVQYF
.	TRBJ1-4	.	TRBV5-1	TGCGCCAACCATATACAGGGATTTGAAAAACTGTTTTTT	CANHIQGFEKLFF
.	TRBJ1-4	.	TRBV21-1	TGTGCCAGCAGCAAAGTGGCGGGGTGGGGGCTATTTGAAAAACTGTTTTTT	CASSKVAGWGLFEKLFF
once	TRBJ1-2	TRBD1	TRBV28	TGTGCCAGCAGTTTAAGGAACAGGGGGCGCCTCTATGGCTACACCTTC	CASSLRNRGRLYGYTF
.	TRBJ2-5	TRBD2	TRBV5-1	TGCGCCAGCTCTAGCGGGGGCTACTTGGAGACCCAGTACTTC	CASSSGGYLETQYF
.	TRBJ2-1	TRBD2	TRBV29-1	TGCAGCGTTGAAAGAGGCGGGGGTACCTACAATGAGCAGTTCTTC	CSVERGGGTYNEQFF
.	TRBJ1-2	.	TRBV21-1	TGTGCCGAGCACGGGACAGTGCATGGCTACACCTTC	CAEHGTVHGYTF
.	TRBJ1-2	TRBD1	TRBV2	TGTGCCAGTGGGGAGACAGGGCGCTATGGCTACACCTTC	CASGETGRYGYTF
.	TRBJ2-6	.	TRBV5-1	TGCGCCAGCAGCTTACCGACCTACTCTGGGGCCAACGTCCTGACTTTC	CASSLPTYSGANVLTF
.	TRBJ2-6	.	TRBV30	TGTGCCTGGACCGCTGGGGCCAACGTCCTGACTTTC	CAWTAGANVLTF
.	TRBJ2-3	.	TRBV7-2	TGTGCCAGCAGCTATCAGGTGGGATATAGCACAGATACGCAGTATTTT	CASSYQVGYSTDTQYF
.	TRBJ2-1	TRBD2	TRBV4-1	TGCGCCAGCAGCCAAGGTAGCGGGGGGGCCGTATATGAGCAGTTCTTC	CASSQGSGGAVYEQFF
.	TRBJ2-3	TRBD2	TRBV5-4	TGTGCCAGCAGCTCTGAGCGGGGAAGCAGCACAGATACGCAGTATTTT	CASSSERGSSTDTQYF
.	TRBJ2-7	.	TRBV2	TGTGCCAGCAAGGTCGGCCAAGTCTCCTACGAGCAGTACTTC	CASKVGQVSYEQYF
.	TRBJ1-6	.	TRBV7-9	TGTGCCAGCAGCTCCGGGGCCCTTAGTCCCTATAATTCACCCCTCCACTTT	CASSSGALSPYNSPLHF
.	TRBJ2-7	.	TRBV7-3	TGTGCCAGCAGCCTTCAGGGTAACTACGAGCAGTACTTC	CASSLQGNYEQYF